A single sample gave rise to the 30 T cell receptor beta chains below, sequenced in a study of blood T cell repertoires in COVID-19. The repertoire was sequenced with immunoSEQ multiplex PCR; TCRdb's copy has only in-frame clones and lacks some. The table includes approximately 350,000 clones, 87% detected once. Material for sequencing was peripheral blood. These receptors all stem from a woman between 50 and 59 years old with COVID-19, enrolled during active disease.

This clone has just a few counts. The gene calls are TRBV5-4 and TRBJ1-1; a possible D gene is TRBD1 (5 bases). V gave up 3 bases and J gave up 2 bases, with 8 bases separating them. CDR3 length equals 13 residues. Germline-derived CDR1 and CDR2 are SGHNT and YYREEE (reference sequence). Here the CDR3 DNA reads TGTGCCAGCAGCTGGGGCCCTAACACTGAAGCTTTCTTT. It specifies CASSWGPNTEAFF.

The V gene is TRBV7-9, the J gene TRBJ2-5, with D maybe TRBD1 (7 bases). CDR3 length: 15 residues. V dropped 1 base and J dropped 1 base, with 10 bases sitting between them. CDR1 is SEHNR and CDR2 is FQNEAQ in the germline V gene (reference sequence). CDR3 amino acids: CASSLGGTAQETQYF. The CDR3, as DNA: TGTGCCAGCAGCTTAGGCGGGACAGCCCAAGAGACCCAGTACTTC.

This chain joins TRBV14 and TRBJ2-1, with 9 positions matching TRBD2. V was pared by 6 bases and J by 4 bases, with 10 bases of the junction left unmatched. The CDR3 is 16 amino acids. Germline V CDR1 and CDR2: SGHDN, FVKESK. CDR3 protein: CASSQFPSGVYNEQFF. The CDR3 DNA reads TGTGCCAGCAGTCAATTCCCTAGCGGGGTATACAATGAGCAGTTCTTC.

The gene calls are TRBV5-4 and TRBJ1-2, with D maybe TRBD1 (6 bases). The CDR3 length is 16 residues. CDR1 is SGHNT and CDR2 is YYREEE in the germline V gene (reference sequence). The V end was cut by 1 base, the J end by 5 bases, with 18 bases between. CDR3 loop: CASSLNQAGVGYGYTF. The CDR3 DNA reads TGTGCCAGCAGCTTGAATCAGGCAGGGGTTGGTTATGGCTACACCTTC.

This clone was seen a single time. V and J are TRBV6-1 and TRBJ2-3; D call uncertain. Trimming pared 3 bases from V and 3 bases from J, leaving 4 bases between. Germline V gene sequence: CDR1 MNHNS, CDR2 SASEGT. CDR3 size: 12 residues. DNA of the CDR3: TGTGCCAGCAGTGACCCGACAGATACGCAGTATTTT. Translated, it gives CASSDPTDTQYF.

V gene TRBV9 combines with J gene TRBJ2-1; 9 bases are a match to TRBD1. Germline values: CDR1 SGDLS, CDR2 YYNGEE. The CDR3 length is 14 residues. The V segment lost 4 bases and the J segment 7 bases; nucleotides outside the gene matches: 6. CDR3 DNA: TGTGCCAGCAGCACCCCGGGGACAGGGAATGAGCAGTTCTTC. This codes for CASSTPGTGNEQFF. The whole variable domain, filled in from reference TRBV9 and TRBJ2-1, reads DSGVTQTPKHLITATGQRVTLRCSPRSGDLSVYWYQQSLDQGLQFLIQYYNGEERAKGNILERFSAQQFPDLHSELNLSSLELGDSALYFCASSTPGTGNEQFFGPGTRLTVL.

The chain recombines TRBV19 with TRBJ2-7, with D perhaps TRBD1 (6 bases). Trimming took off 3 bases at V and 7 bases at J, with 16 bases between the two ends. This CDR3 has 14 residues. Germline values: CDR1 LNHDA, CDR2 SQIVND (reference sequence). Here the CDR3 reads CASSILGASLEQYF. As DNA, the CDR3 is TGTGCCAGTAGTATTCTGGGGGCCAGCCTGGAGCAGTACTTC.

The chain recombines TRBV24-1 with TRBJ2-3, with TRBD2 matching over 9 bases. Germline CDR1 is KGHDR and CDR2 is SFDVKD. The CDR3 spans 15 residues. After removal of 5 bases from V and 6 bases from J, the junction contained 8 bases not matched to a gene. The CDR3: CATSVGGRVSDTQYF. Here the CDR3 DNA reads TGTGCCACCAGTGTTGGCGGGAGGGTGTCCGATACGCAGTATTTT.

The chain joins TRBV5-1 to TRBJ2-7, with TRBD1 matching over 9 bases. The CDR3 extends over 14 amino acids. Per germline, CDR1 SGHRS and CDR2 YFSETQ. Trimming cost V 3 bases and J 1 base; bases outside gene matches: 2. CDR3 coding DNA: TGCGCCAGCAGCTCGACAGGGGGGTCCTACGAGCAGTACTTC. Protein: CASSSTGGSYEQYF.

The genes are TRBV24-1 and TRBJ2-5; D might be TRBD1 (6 bases). Looked up from germline, CDR1 is KGHDR and CDR2 is SFDVKD. V was cut by 4 bases and J by 5 bases, with 16 bases left in between. The CDR3 is 15 amino acids. This CDR3 reads CATSEFLQGTETQYF. The DNA of the CDR3 is TGTGCCACCAGTGAGTTTCTCCAGGGGACGGAGACCCAGTACTTC.

To note about this clone: This sample also contains other DNA sequences that code for the same CDR3. The V gene is TRBV9, the J gene TRBJ2-1; D gene unclear. Germline V CDR1 and CDR2: SGDLS, YYNGEE. Trimming pared 4 bases from V and 8 bases from J, leaving 7 bases between. The CDR3 spans 11 residues. For the CDR3, the DNA is TGTGCCAGCAGCCCCGGTTATGAGCAGTTCTTC. Translated: CASSPGYEQFF.

The chain links TRBV24-1 to TRBJ1-1; TRBD1 matches at 7 bases. Germline V gives CDR1 KGHDR, CDR2 SFDVKD. The CDR3 runs 13 residues. V gave up 5 bases and J gave up 7 bases; unmatched junction bases: 6. CDR3 in amino acids: CATSANWDSEAFF. The CDR3 DNA is TGTGCCACCAGTGCCAACTGGGACAGTGAAGCTTTCTTT.

This sequence joins TRBV4-2 and TRBJ2-7, with TRBD2 matching over 10 bases. The CDR3 runs 17 residues. Germline CDR1 is LGHNA and CDR2 is YNFKEQ. V was clipped by 2 bases and J by 4 bases; unmatched bases: 11. The CDR3 nucleotides read TGTGCCAGCAGCCAACATGCCAGCGGGAGGGGGGGATACGAGCAGTACTTC. Translated: CASSQHASGRGGYEQYF.

V gene TRBV28 combines with J gene TRBJ2-3; weak D call: TRBD1 (5 bases). Germline CDR1 is MDHEN and CDR2 is SYDVKM. This CDR3 is built from 15 residues. V lost 4 bases and J lost 5, with 16 bases in between. CDR3 sequence reads: CASSSPAKGEDTQYF. The DNA for the CDR3 is TGTGCCAGCAGTTCCCCTGCGAAAGGGGAAGATACGCAGTATTTT. Complete variable domain (other parts from reference TRBV28 and TRBJ2-3): DVKVTQSSRYLVKRTGEKVFLECVQDMDHENMFWYRQDPGLGLRLIYFSYDVKMKEKGDIPEGYSVSREKKERFSLILESASTNQTSMYLCASSSPAKGEDTQYFGPGTRLTVL.

The chain has TRBV27 and TRBJ2-1; 14 bases agree with TRBD2. Per the germline V gene, CDR1 is MNHEY and CDR2 is SMNVEV (reference sequence). V gave up 4 bases and J gave up 0 bases; unmatched junction bases: 8. This CDR3 region has 19 residues. CDR3 sequence reads: CASSYGLAGGPSSYNEQFF. In DNA form, the CDR3 reads TGTGCCAGCAGTTACGGACTAGCGGGAGGACCAAGCTCCTACAATGAGCAGTTCTTC.

The chain joins TRBV3-1 (or the pseudogene TRBV3-2) to TRBJ2-2; 15 nucleotides agree with TRBD2. CDR1 LGHDT and CDR2 YNNKEL come from the germline V gene (reference sequence). V was clipped by 0 bases and J by 7 bases; unmatched bases: 9. The CDR3 totals 19 residues. The CDR3 bases are TGTGCCAGCAGCCAAGATTGGGGACTAGCGGGAGGAGGGGACGGGGAGCTGTTTTTT. Protein: CASSQDWGLAGGGDGELFF.

V gene TRBV20-1 combines with J gene TRBJ1-1; weak D call: TRBD1 (6 bases). Trimming took 3 bases from V and 1 from J, leaving 9 bases between them. The CDR3 consists of 13 residues. Germline lookup yields CDR1 DFQATT and CDR2 SNEGSKA (reference sequence). CDR3 protein: CSASARGNTEAFF. Here the CDR3 DNA reads TGCAGTGCTAGTGCCAGGGGGAACACTGAAGCTTTCTTT.

This clone was counted between two and nine times. One junction end does not reproduce the germline sequence, and a read error may be involved. This chain links TRBV6-5 with TRBJ1-3; D call uncertain. The germline V gene encodes CDR1 MNHEY and CDR2 SVGAGI. This CDR3 comprises 15 residues. The CDR3 protein is CASSYQPGSRNTIYF. Written as DNA, the CDR3 is TGTGCCAGCAGTTACCAACCAGGCTCTAGAAACACCATATATTTT.

V usage is TRBV7-2 and J usage is TRBJ2-7, with 7 bases identical to TRBD1. The CDR3 consists of 15 residues. Trimming removed 5 bases from V and 4 bases from J; junction bases left unmatched: 11. Germline CDR1 is SGHTA and CDR2 is FQGNSA. In DNA, the CDR3 is TGTGCCAGCAGCCAAGAGACAGGGCTCAGTTACGAGCAGTACTTC. Protein: CASSQETGLSYEQYF.

This clone was counted only a few times. The chain combines TRBV7-6 with TRBJ1-1, with TRBD1 identical over 10 bases. Trimming at V came to 5 bases and at J to 6 bases, leaving 9 bases not matched to a gene. This CDR3 has 15 residues. Germline V gives CDR1 SGHVS, CDR2 FNYEAQ. The CDR3 DNA sequence: TGTGCCAGCAGCCGACAGGGGGCGATCGGTTCTGAAGCTTTCTTT. Translated, it gives CASSRQGAIGSEAFF.

Comment on this clone: The conserved final phenylalanine or tryptophan is absent from the CDR3, which likely points to a read error. The DNA is left out, because the CDR3 cannot be placed on it with certainty; the CDR3 is given as TCRdb lists it. The gene calls are TRBV6-5 and TRBJ2-7; the table's D call TRBD1 went unverified against the DNA. Germline lookup yields CDR1 MNHEY and CDR2 SVGAGI. Both ends counted, the CDR3 spans 13 residues. CDR3: CASSYSRTGPSWL.

J is TRBJ2-3 and V is TRBV19, with a possible D match to TRBD2 (7 bases). This CDR3 comprises 15 residues. Trimming pared 10 bases from V and 0 bases from J, leaving 17 bases between. Germline V gene sequence: CDR1 LNHDA, CDR2 SQIVND (reference sequence). DNA of the CDR3: TGTGCCACCCTTAGGGGGGGGGCTAGCACAGATACGCAGTATTTT. This codes for CATLRGGASTDTQYF.

This clone was detected once. This chain joins TRBV19 and TRBJ1-1; D gene ambiguous. Germline-derived CDR1 and CDR2 are LNHDA and SQIVND (reference sequence). Trimming took off 3 bases at V and 1 base at J, with 9 bases between the two ends. This CDR3 contains 14 residues. In DNA, the CDR3 is TGTGCCAGTAGTATCCCCTCCCCGAACACTGAAGCTTTCTTT. Protein: CASSIPSPNTEAFF.

The chain joins TRBV7-9 to TRBJ2-5; no definite D call. V was cut by 2 bases and J by 2 bases, with 3 bases left in between. This CDR3 has 12 amino acids. Germline V CDR1 and CDR2: SEHNR, FQNEAQ (reference sequence). The CDR3 sequence: CASSLPQETQYF. The CDR3 bases are TGTGCCAGCAGCTTACCGCAAGAGACCCAGTACTTC. Variable domain in full (rest from reference TRBV7-9 and TRBJ2-5): DTGVSQNPRHKITKRGQNVTFRCDPISEHNRLYWYRQTLGQGPEFLTYFQNEAQLEKSRLLSDRFSAERPKGSFSTLEIQRTEQGDSAMYLCASSLPQETQYFGPGTRLLVL.

The chain has TRBV4-2 and TRBJ2-3; D is unclear. The CDR3 is 15 residues long. Germline CDR1 reads LGHNA; CDR2 reads YNFKEQ. The germline V and J ends were trimmed by 0 bases and 6 bases, with 13 bases remaining between them. CDR3: CASSQDTSFRDTQYF. Here the CDR3 DNA reads TGTGCCAGCAGCCAAGACACCAGTTTCAGGGATACGCAGTATTTT.

V is TRBV7-9 and J is TRBJ2-7; TRBD1 matches at 7 bases. The CDR3 consists of 16 residues. V lost 4 bases and J lost 0; bases outside the gene matches: 9. Germline loops: CDR1 SEHNR, CDR2 FQNEAQ (reference sequence). The CDR3 DNA sequence: TGTGCCAGCAGCTGGACGGGGACAGAGAGCTCCTACGAGCAGTACTTC. Residues: CASSWTGTESSYEQYF.

This clone was observed a single time. A junction boundary mismatches the germline segment, possibly from a read error. The chain recombines TRBV10-1 with TRBJ2-3; 8 nucleotides agree with TRBD2. Germline V gene sequence: CDR1 WNHNN, CDR2 SYGVQD (reference sequence). This CDR3 is 15 amino acids long. The CDR3 loop reads CPSDDGGAGADTQYF. Written as DNA, the CDR3 is TGCCCCAGCGACGACGGGGGGGCCGGGGCAGATACGCAGTATTTT.

This chain uses TRBV18 with TRBJ2-7; TRBD1 matches 9 bases. The CDR3 extends over 15 amino acids. The trim removed 4 bases at V and 3 bases at J, leaving 7 bases unmatched. In germline, CDR1 is KGHSH, CDR2 LQKENI. CDR3 loop: CASSQAGTGSYEQYF. In nucleotides, the CDR3 is TGTGCCAGCTCACAAGCCGGGACAGGGAGCTACGAGCAGTACTTC.

The J gene is TRBJ1-4, the V gene TRBV19, with 10 bases lining up with TRBD1. V lost 5 bases and J lost 16; bases outside the gene matches: 13. Per germline, CDR1 LNHDA and CDR2 SQIVND (reference sequence). This CDR3 has 14 residues. The CDR3 loop reads CASSEDRDRGRSFF. The CDR3 nucleotides read TGTGCCAGTAGTGAAGACCGGGACAGGGGACGTTCGTTTTTT.

The chain employs TRBV7-9 and TRBJ2-2, with D hard to call. The germline gives CDR1 SEHNR, CDR2 FQNEAQ (reference sequence). The ends were cut back, 1 base at V and 8 bases at J, with 8 bases in the middle. The CDR3 is 13 amino acids. CDR3 DNA sequence: TGTGCCAGCAGCTTAGGGTCTGCGGGGGAGCTGTTTTTT. Protein sequence: CASSLGSAGELFF. Filled out from reference TRBV7-9 and TRBJ2-2, the complete variable domain reads DTGVSQNPRHKITKRGQNVTFRCDPISEHNRLYWYRQTLGQGPEFLTYFQNEAQLEKSRLLSDRFSAERPKGSFSTLEIQRTEQGDSAMYLCASSLGSAGELFFGEGSRLTVL.